This T cell receptor (beta chain) was recorded in a study of T cell responses to AZD1222 COVID-19 vaccine. Findings and limits, study-wide: Without day 14 samples, only post-peak T cell repertoires were studied. Spike-spanning, vaccine-associated CD4 TCRs were dominant at 160-218 and 743-854. Clonal diversity may have been underestimated in mostly white British donors.

Sequencing used immunoSEQ multiplex PCR; TCRdb keeps in-frame clones, though not all of them. Here the sample spans around 92,000 clones, over 75% being singletons. The CDR3 covers 14 residues. V shed 4 bases and J 5 bases; nucleotides not matched to a gene: 7. Germline CDR1 and CDR2: LGHDT and YNNKEL (reference sequence). This clone was seen many times. Its antigen remains unknown. The sequenced sample was peripheral blood, obtained on day 0 of AZD1222 vaccination. This receptor was obtained from an adult in good health. J is TRBJ1-2 and V is TRBV3-1 (or the pseudogene TRBV3-2); 7 positions match TRBD1. The CDR3 region has the DNA TGTGCCAGCAGCCCGTCACAGGGGAGGTATGGCTACACCTTC. Its translation: CASSPSQGRYGYTF.